The clone carrying this T cell receptor (beta chain) was found many times. This record comes from a study of T cells in Graves' hyperthyroidism and ophthalmopathy. Authors of the study amplified TCR beta CDR3 regions from RNA transcripts. First-round RT-PCR of the TCR CDR3 relied on the HTBI primer set. Via MiXCR, TCRdb re-called the multiplex PCR reads, giving one row per CDR3 protein. The sample contains under 350,000 distinct CDR3 sequences, roughly 13% of which appear only once. The V segment lost 3 bases and the J segment 1 base; nucleotides outside the gene matches: 6. From germline, CDR1 is ENHRY and CDR2 SYGVKD. This CDR3 is 17 amino acids long.

This TCR was sampled from a woman aged 35 to 49 with Graves' hyperthyroidism. The material sequenced was blood. V and J are TRBV10-3 and TRBJ2-3, with 11 bases identical to TRBD2. The CDR3 coding sequence is TGTGCCATCAGTGATTTACTAGCGGGAGAAGGCACAGATACGCAGTATTTT. It translates to CAISDLLAGEGTDTQYF.